The sequence of this T cell receptor (beta chain) was determined in a study of cytomegalovirus exposure and HLA in healthy donors (TCRdb year 2017). Notes on the research overall: An earlier analysis of about 560 of the donors reported 276 Gb of sequence data and 95 million to 140 million unique TCR beta sequences obtained from approximately 180 million T cells. About 280 gigabases of sequencing data and around 87 million unique TCR sequences were included in an early release covering several hundred HLA-typed donors. Of the 398 genotyped donors, roughly 80% fell in the genetic ancestry cluster associated with self-reported Caucasian donors. The study aimed to test whether cataloging public T cell receptors could reveal signatures of past pathogen exposure. The study profiled the T cell repertoires of around 700 subjects by immunosequencing and related them to cytomegalovirus serostatus. Along with the roughly 700-subject first cohort, a separate validation cohort of over 90 different subjects was used. To predict cytomegalovirus infection status, the study brought together high-throughput TCR immunosequencing, statistical association of individual TCRs with disease status, and machine learning. A later analysis re-analyzed previously published TCR beta repertoires from roughly 600 donors and added high-resolution HLA genotyping to study TCR occurrence patterns. The later analysis used no new phenotypic data to find candidate immune exposures, relying instead on TCR beta sequences and their occurrence across donors. To decide whether each TCR beta V gene segment behaved as functional or pseudogenic, an earlier analysis of over 500 of the donors relied on high-throughput TCR beta sequencing. Donor age, sex, ethnicity and CMV serostatus were compiled together with the repertoire data. In a later genetic analysis, genome-wide SNP genotypes for about 55% of the 666 donors were used, and that subset was treated as a discovery cohort. Every repertoire in the discovery cohort had been generated on one and the same sequencing platform. HLA typing covered class I and class II loci at four-digit resolution. Typing coverage varied by locus: roughly 629-640 donors for A, B, C, DRB1 and DQB1; more than 500 for DQA1; around 610 for DPA1; around 450 for DPB1. Because of strong linkage in the cohort, roughly 5 DR-DQ haplotypes were treated as single units for association and clustering. Among some 400 genotyped donors of the cohort, an average of 235,054 unique TCR beta nucleotide sequences were sequenced per donor, roughly a sixth of them non-productive. Findings and caveats that apply to the study as a whole: Linkage disequilibrium might explain the correlated functional status among segregating V segments, but an unknown experimental factor could not be excluded. Immune exposure information for the cohort was limited to CMV serostatus. In a later analysis, TCR association rates were found to vary across HLA loci, with the most associated TCRs seen for DRB1 alleles and the fewest for HLA-C alleles. A later analysis reported that several top co-occurrence clusters appeared linked to parvovirus B19, influenza, CMV and Epstein-Barr virus. A further reported finding was that TCR beta sequences accurately predicted the HLA-A and HLA-B alleles for most subjects in the first cohort. In a later analysis, HLA-associated TCR beta chains showed more clonal expansion and lower generation probabilities than non-associated chains that were equally common. When HLA alleles, especially DR and DQ, strongly co-occurred, TCR associations were difficult to assign to individual alleles. Because some donors lacked HLA typing at each locus, the association tests relied only on the typed subset. Specific HLA alleles were associated with 16,951 TCR beta sequences at a false discovery rate of 0.05 in a later analysis. The presence/absence analyses assumed that sequencing depth was roughly uniform across donors, and that assumption may not be true. In vitro tests confirmed that a few of the cytomegalovirus-associated TCR beta chains recognize cytomegalovirus antigens. A later genetic analysis reported fewer N-insertions in productive TCRs among donors in an Asian-associated ancestry cluster than the roughly 700-donor mean. An earlier analysis of around 500 of the donors showed that most TCR beta V segments appeared in productive rearrangements either about 87% or about 30% of the time, which broadly matched IMGT annotations. Most TCR sequences were observed very rarely across donors, whereas some public TCRs were present in many individuals. Cytomegalovirus status was reported to be diagnosed by the classifier with high specificity and sensitivity in both the original and validation cohorts. Because the 87-base-pair reads could not distinguish some IMGT-functional V segments, including TRBV6-2 and TRBV6-3, those segments were excluded. The authors suggested that the approach could potentially be generalized to other disease states and immunological phenotypes. A cluster of highly shared sequence variants was judged likely to represent a technical artifact of the sequencing pipeline. The cohort was sequenced for TCR beta chains only, and without alpha or paired-chain data the features that could be detected were limited. The earlier analysis of nearly 600 of the donors excluded roughly 16 rarely observed V segments, including chromosome 9 orphons, because counts were too low. V-gene and J-gene trimming of TCR beta chains was associated with a missense DCLRE1C variant in a later genetic analysis, and the association was replicated in an independent cohort. The study gave a list of 150 to 200 TCR beta chains associated with cytomegalovirus. According to a later analysis, most CMV-associated TCR beta chains appeared to be HLA-restricted, and the HLA associations seemed to be driven largely by CMV exposure.

This clone was found once. This clone's antigen is unknown. Nothing much larger sits one base from this clone, and base qualities are not available. The cohort comprised some 730 healthy bone marrow donors. At the time of sampling, every cohort member was nominally healthy, though immune exposures that went unrecorded were likely present. The donor was CMV seronegative and was included in the group of a few hundred seronegative cohort members. A peripheral blood sample was collected from each donor, and TCR beta sequencing was performed on peripheral blood mononuclear cells. The Qiagen DNeasy Blood Extraction Kit was used to extract genomic DNA from the blood cell samples. Library prep was done by the immunoSEQ multiplex PCR assay. For the multiplex PCR, a mixture combining 60 forward primers for TCR Vbeta segments and 13 reverse primers for TCR Jbeta segments was used. A multiplex PCR assay on genomic DNA amplified the CDR3 region of rearranged TCR beta genes. The Illumina HiSeq System was used to sequence the amplified TCR beta libraries as 87-base-pair reads. Regarding the original processing steps: A later analysis counted approximately 76 million unique TCR beta chains across the 666 repertoires, and roughly 11 million of these chains were shared by at least two donors. To remove PCR and sequencing errors, raw reads were error-corrected and collapsed into unique sequences using a nearest-neighbor algorithm that merged closely related sequences. Alignment of CDR3 sequences to IMGT reference sequences was used to assign V, D and J gene segments. For a sequence to be retained, a match of at least six nucleotides was required to both a V gene segment and a J gene segment. Rearrangements were classified as productive when the CDR3 lacked stop codons and remained in frame with V and J, and all other rearrangements were classified as non-productive. CDR3 was defined by IMGT convention, running from the second conserved V-encoded cysteine to the conserved J-encoded phenylalanine. Sequences without an unambiguous match to a single V gene segment were excluded from the earlier analysis of 450 to 650 of the donors. In an earlier analysis of a few hundred of the donors, V segments were called functional above 56.7% productive rearrangements and were called segregating when the between-donor standard deviation exceeded 5%. A statistical classification framework was developed to diagnose cytomegalovirus status using the catalog of TCR beta chain sequences. In a later analysis, V and J genes were assigned by comparing TCR nucleotide sequences against IMGT/GENE-DB human TR gene sequences. Using the TCRdist pipeline, a later analysis assigned CDR3 sequences along with most-parsimonious VDJ recombination scenarios. A later analysis defined each TCR beta chain by its CDR3 amino acid sequence plus V-gene family, and excluded reads lacking a unique V-gene family. As a way to deal with suspected cross-contamination and a sequencing artifact, a later analysis dropped 640 or so nucleotide sequences that were highly shared and had low generation probability. In a later analysis, a clonal expansion index was calculated for each public chain from normalized within-repertoire ranks of inferred template counts. In a later analysis, generation probabilities were computed with a VDJ recombination model fitted to out-of-frame rearrangements, and the resulting probabilities were checked against IGoR. A later analysis scored TCR-TCR, TCR-HLA and TCR-CMV co-occurrence with hypergeometric tests, applying a repertoire-size bias correction to TCR pairs. To estimate false discovery rates, a later analysis permuted the HLA or CMV assignments 20 times. A later analysis grouped co-occurring TCRs with DBSCAN, adding TCRdist sequence similarity when clustering within HLA-allele-positive subsets. Co-occurrence clustering excluded repertoires with fewer than 30,000 or more than 120,000 public chains, plus five with anomalous nucleotide sharing. TCRdb re-hosts the immuneACCESS table, in-frame sequences only. Its copies lack some clones; in the studies checked, an unresolved V gene accounts for under half of them, and the cause for the rest is not known. Clone size and V and J calls were adopted from that table, with D and trimming inferred from the DNA. The sample table shows around 60,000 clones, and 65% to 85% are seen once. Jointly, the top ten make up over 5% of the sample.

The germline V gene specifies SQVTM as CDR1 and ANQGSEA as CDR2. V ends up 7 bases short and J 4 bases short, with an unmatched junction base count of 8. The CDR3 goes from the cysteine to the phenylalanine over 14 residues. Left in the record is the CDR3 DNA by itself, 42 bases read in frame from the first base. The sequence came from a male donor in good health and CMV-seronegative. The material sequenced was PBMCs. The V and J segments used are TRBV29-1 and TRBJ1-2, and 11 bases in between align with TRBD1. The CDR3: CSAQMGTGGYGYTF. The DNA sequence is as follows: TGCAGCGCCCAAATGGGGACAGGGGGCTATGGCTACACCTTC. Beyond the CDR3, the reference TRBV29-1 and TRBJ1-2 genes provide the residues; the full variable domain reads: SAVISQKPSRDICQRGTSLTIQCQVDSQVTMMFWYRQQPGQSLTLIATANQGSEATYESGFVIDKFPISRPNLTFSTLTVSNMSPEDSSIYLCSAQMGTGGYGYTFGSGTRLTVV.